These 12 T cell receptor beta chains came from one sample sequenced in a study of blood T cell repertoires in COVID-19. The data were produced by immunoSEQ multiplex PCR, yet TCRdb's version contains in-frame clones alone and is incomplete. The table lists over 110,000 clones, roughly 85% of them singletons. Material for sequencing was peripheral blood. The receptor set was obtained from a man between 60 and 75 years old with acute or convalescent COVID-19.

This clone has a handful of counts. The gene calls are TRBV6-2 or TRBV6-3 and TRBJ2-3; 7 nucleotides align to TRBD2. V trimming: 5 bases; J trimming: 5 bases; junction bases outside the gene matches: 7. The CDR3 is made up of 14 amino acids. Germline-derived CDR1 and CDR2 are MNHEY and SVGEGT. The CDR3 loop reads CASSREGLGDTQYF. The CDR3 DNA sequence: TGTGCCAGCAGTAGGGAGGGCCTGGGAGATACGCAGTATTTT.

The rearrangement uses TRBV21-1 and TRBJ2-1; the table calls TRBD2, which could not be checked here. TRBV21-1 counts as a pseudogene. The CDR3 consists of 16 residues. Here the CDR3 DNA reads TGTGCCAGCAACCGGACTAGCGGGACCCGCTACAATGAGCAGTTCTTC. Translated, it gives CASNRTSGTRYNEQFF.

The chain is built from TRBV6-5 and TRBJ1-1; no firm D call. V lost 0 bases, J lost 2 bases, and 13 bases lay in between. The germline CDR1 and CDR2 sequences are MNHEY and SVGAGI. The CDR3 covers 16 residues. The CDR3 DNA follows: TGTGCCAGCAGTTACTCGAGGTTGATGAGTAACACTGAAGCTTTCTTT. Encoded protein: CASSYSRLMSNTEAFF.

V is TRBV7-9 and J is TRBJ2-1, with D possibly being TRBD1 (5 bases). The CDR3 sequence is 14 residues long. The germline V gene has CDR1 SEHNR and CDR2 FQNEAQ (reference sequence). Deletions cut 2 bases from V and 7 bases from J, with 12 bases between. CDR3 in DNA: TGTGCCAGCAGCTTAAATGCAGGGATGAATGAGCAGTTCTTC. This gives the protein CASSLNAGMNEQFF.

The chain has TRBV9 and TRBJ2-1, with D possibly TRBD1 on 6 matching bases. The CDR3 is 15 amino acids. CDR1 and CDR2 from the germline V gene are SGDLS and YYNGEE. Trimming removed 5 bases at V and 7 bases at J, with 19 bases between. For the CDR3, the DNA is TGTGCCAGCAGTGCTGTGGCCGGAACAGGGAATGAGCAGTTCTTC. Amino acid sequence: CASSAVAGTGNEQFF.

There are a few counts of this clone. This chain uses TRBV7-8 with TRBJ2-2, with 14 nucleotides matching TRBD2. V lost 0 bases, J lost 6 bases, and 0 bases stayed unmatched. CDR3 size: 16 residues. Germline CDR1 reads SGHVS; CDR2 reads FQNEAQ. CDR3 coding DNA: TGTGCCAGCAGCTTAGCGACTAGCGGGAGGGCCGGGGAGCTGTTTTTT. This codes for CASSLATSGRAGELFF. The whole variable domain, remainder taken from reference TRBV7-8 and TRBJ2-2, is GAGVSQSPRYKVAKRGQDVALRCDPISGHVSLFWYQQALGQGPEFLTYFQNEAQLDKSGLPSDRFFAERPEGSVSTLKIQRTQQEDSAVYLCASSLATSGRAGELFFGEGSRLTVL.

The chain combines TRBV28 with TRBJ1-5, with a tentative D call TRBD1 (5 bases). The germline V gene has CDR1 MDHEN and CDR2 SYDVKM. Between the trimmed V and J ends, which lost 10 bases and 8 bases, there was a span of 12 bases. This CDR3 comprises 11 residues. DNA of the CDR3: TGTGCCACCCTAGGGGAAGAGCCCCAGCATTTT. It encodes CATLGEEPQHF.

This chain connects TRBV12-3 or TRBV12-4 to TRBJ2-1, with 10 bases that match TRBD1. The J segment lost 10 bases and the V segment lost 6 bases, leaving 6 bases of the junction unmatched. The length of the CDR3 is 13 residues. As DNA, the CDR3 is TGTGCCAGCAGCCTACGGACAGGGGGAGAGCAGTTCTTC. It yields the protein CASSLRTGGEQFF.

This rearrangement joins TRBV18 to TRBJ1-2; no firm D call. The V end lost 6 bases, the J end lost 4 bases, and 12 bases lay between the germline ends. The germline V gene encodes CDR1 KGHSH and CDR2 LQKENI. The CDR3 totals 13 residues. As DNA, the CDR3 is TGTGCCAGCTCGCCAGACGGGAGCTATGGCTACACCTTC. It translates to CASSPDGSYGYTF.

The J gene is TRBJ1-1, the V gene TRBV4-3; a possible D gene is TRBD1 (6 bases). The germline CDR1 and CDR2 sequences are LGHNA and YSLEER. The CDR3 loop spans 16 amino acids. Between the trimmed V and J ends, which lost 4 bases and 0 bases, there was a span of 15 bases. The CDR3 here is CASSPDLTGVNTEAFF. CDR3 DNA sequence: TGCGCCAGCAGCCCCGACTTGACAGGAGTGAACACTGAAGCTTTCTTT.

The chain recombines TRBV5-1 with TRBJ2-5, with D perhaps matching TRBD1 (6 bases). Between the trimmed V and J ends, which lost 0 bases and 2 bases, there was a span of 8 bases. Per germline, CDR1 SGHRS and CDR2 YFSETQ. The length of the CDR3 is 14 residues. The CDR3 DNA follows: TGCGCCAGCAGCTTGGGGCAGGGGCAAGAGACCCAGTACTTC. As protein: CASSLGQGQETQYF.

CDR3 amino acids: CASSDWREKLFF. The CDR3 DNA sequence: TGTGCCAGCAGTGATTGGAGGGAAAAACTGTTTTTT. This chain connects TRBV2 to TRBJ1-4; D not certain. The V end lost 3 bases, the J end lost 8 bases, and 7 bases lay between the germline ends. In germline, CDR1 is SNHLY, CDR2 FYNNEI. The CDR3 is 12 amino acids.